These 8 T cell receptor beta chains were all obtained from the same sample, sequenced in a study of T cell responses to AZD1222 COVID-19 vaccine. Sequencing used immunoSEQ multiplex PCR; TCRdb keeps in-frame clones, though not all of them. The profile shows under 200,000 clones, about 90% of them singletons. This specimen was peripheral blood, taken on day 0 of MenACWY control vaccination. These receptors came from an adult in good health.

The chain joins TRBV18 to TRBJ1-2, with 8 bases matching TRBD1. Trimming removed 5 bases from V and 3 bases from J; junction bases left unmatched: 5. The CDR3 is 14 residues long. Germline V gene data show CDR1 as KGHSH and CDR2 as LQKENI. The CDR3 here is CASSVGTGDYGYTF. The CDR3 DNA reads TGTGCCAGCTCAGTCGGGACAGGAGACTATGGCTACACCTTC. Filled out from reference TRBV18 and TRBJ1-2, the complete variable domain reads NAGVMQNPRHLVRRRGQEARLRCSPMKGHSHVYWYRQLPEEGLKFMVYLQKENIIDESGMPKERFSAEFPKEGPSILRIQQVVRGDSAAYFCASSVGTGDYGYTFGSGTRLTVV.

The V call is TRBV6-4, the J call TRBJ1-5, with D uncertain. Trimming pared 3 bases from V and 1 base from J, leaving 10 bases between. The CDR3 contains 15 residues. Germline CDR1 is MRHNA and CDR2 is SNTAGT. The CDR3 bases are TGTGCCAGCAGTGAGCAAGCAGGCAGCAATCAGCCCCAGCATTTT. This sequence encodes CASSEQAGSNQPQHF.

V is TRBV18 and J is TRBJ1-6; D is possibly TRBD1 (6 bases). The CDR3 totals 16 residues. V was clipped by 2 bases and J by 9 bases, with 17 bases between them. The V gene's germline CDR1 is KGHSH and CDR2 LQKENI. CDR3 protein: CASSPGPQGSGSPLHF. The CDR3 DNA follows: TGTGCCAGCTCACCAGGACCCCAGGGGAGCGGTTCACCCCTCCACTTT.

The chain employs TRBV19 and TRBJ2-7; D possibly corresponds to TRBD2 (5 bases). The CDR3 is 14 residues long. CDR1 and CDR2 from the germline V gene are LNHDA and SQIVND (reference sequence). The ends were cut back, 3 bases at V and 1 base at J, with 10 bases in the middle. The CDR3 loop reads CASSMVAGSYEQYF. CDR3 nucleotides: TGTGCCAGTAGTATGGTGGCGGGTTCCTACGAGCAGTACTTC.

The V and J genes are TRBV6-6 and TRBJ1-4, with 8 bases aligning to TRBD1. This CDR3 has 15 residues. Germline V gives CDR1 MNHNY, CDR2 SVGAGI (reference sequence). V lost 6 bases and J lost 5; bases outside the gene matches: 8. CDR3 DNA sequence: TGTGCCAGCAGGGACGGACAGGGAGGGAATGAAAAACTGTTTTTT. Translated: CASRDGQGGNEKLFF.

This clone showed up just once. The genes are TRBV7-2 and TRBJ1-1; D gene ambiguous. From germline, CDR1 is SGHTA and CDR2 FQGNSA. This CDR3 is built from 15 residues. V was shortened by 1 base and J by 3 bases, with 12 bases between the two germline ends. Here the CDR3 reads CASSLVGGSDTEAFF. The CDR3 DNA sequence: TGTGCCAGCAGCTTAGTTGGAGGTTCGGACACTGAAGCTTTCTTT. The variable domain in full, with the rest retrieved from reference TRBV7-2 and TRBJ1-1, is GAGVSQSPSNKVTEKGKDVELRCDPISGHTALYWYRQSLGQGLEFLIYFQGNSAPDKSGLPSDRFSAERTGGSVSTLTIQRTQQEDSAVYLCASSLVGGSDTEAFFGQGTRLTVV.

The chain carries TRBV7-8 and TRBJ2-1; 8 bases match TRBD1. The CDR3 contains 18 residues. Looked up from germline, CDR1 is SGHVS and CDR2 is FQNEAQ. V was pared by 5 bases and J by 0 bases, with 12 bases of the junction left unmatched. The CDR3 nucleotides are TGTGCCAGCAGCGCCCGACCCGGGACAGGAGTCTCCTACAATGAGCAGTTCTTC. This encodes CASSARPGTGVSYNEQFF.

This clone is a singleton in its sample. The V call is TRBV27, the J call TRBJ1-2; 10 nucleotides align to TRBD1. The CDR3 length is 14 residues. V was pared by 4 bases and J by 2 bases, with 1 base of the junction left unmatched. Germline V lookup: CDR1 MNHEY, CDR2 SMNVEV (reference sequence). The CDR3 loop reads CASSSGQGNYGYTF. The CDR3 coding sequence is TGTGCCAGCAGTTCGGGACAGGGGAACTATGGCTACACCTTC.